What follows are 8 T cell receptor beta chains derived from one specimen sequenced in a study of T cells in Graves' hyperthyroidism and ophthalmopathy. The CDR3 regions of TCR beta were amplified from RNA transcripts. First-round RT-PCR with HTBI primers amplified the TCR CDR3 region. TCRdb re-analysed the multiplex PCR reads in MiXCR, keeping a single row per CDR3 protein. The table shows some 370,000 distinct CDR3 sequences, with about a sixth occurring only once. Sequenced: blood. All receptors come from a woman younger than 45 with Graves' hyperthyroidism that later progressed to Graves' ophthalmopathy.

In this sample, this clonotype turned up once. The chain combines TRBV20-1 with TRBJ2-1; no reliable D call. Germline-derived CDR1 and CDR2 are DFQATT and SNEGSKA (reference sequence). This CDR3 has 12 residues. CDR3 DNA sequence: TGCGGTGTCCCCAGGAGCTACAATGAGCAGTTCTTC. As protein: CGVPRSYNEQFF.

This clonotype turned up a few times. Here the CDR3 reads CSVEDPISQNTEAFF. The DNA of the CDR3 is TGCAGCGTTGAAGATCCGATCAGCCAGAACACTGAAGCTTTCTTT. The rearrangement uses TRBV29-1 and TRBJ1-1; D is unresolved. V lost 0 bases, J lost 1 base, and 12 bases lay in between. The CDR3 length is 15 residues. CDR1 is SQVTM, CDR2 ANQGSEA, per germline.

This clonotype has a handful of counts. The chain links TRBV5-1 to TRBJ2-7; D is ambiguous. Germline V gene data show CDR1 as SGHRS and CDR2 as YFSETQ. Trimming pared 5 bases from V and 3 bases from J, leaving 24 bases between. This CDR3 has 17 residues. DNA of the CDR3: TGCGCCAGCAGTCAAAGGGTCCCTGAGACCAAACTCTACGAGCAGTACTTC. It is translated as CASSQRVPETKLYEQYF.

This clonotype was observed a handful of times. The chain joins TRBV29-1 to TRBJ2-1; TRBD2 aligns across 11 bases. After removal of 3 bases from V and 10 bases from J, the junction contained 5 bases not matched to a gene. The CDR3 loop spans 13 amino acids. In germline, CDR1 is SQVTM, CDR2 ANQGSEA. CDR3 sequence reads: CSVDRGLAEEQFF. DNA of the CDR3: TGCAGCGTTGATAGGGGACTAGCGGAGGAGCAGTTCTTC.

The chain employs TRBV5-6 and TRBJ2-3; D not resolved. V gave up 5 bases and J gave up 1 base, with 8 bases separating them. The CDR3 spans 13 residues. Per the germline V gene, CDR1 is SGHDT and CDR2 is YYEEEE. CDR3 region: CASRRSGTDTQYF. The CDR3 DNA sequence: TGTGCCAGCAGGAGGTCCGGCACAGATACGCAGTATTTT.

This clonotype was seen at least ten times. The chain links TRBV10-3 to TRBJ2-7, with TRBD1 matching over 11 bases. CDR3 length: 13 amino acids. Trimming took 10 bases from V and 5 from J; bases not matched to a gene: 7. Germline CDR1 ENHRY, CDR2 SYGVKD. The CDR3 nucleotides read TGTGCCACCTTACCGGGACAGGGGGACGAGCAGTACTTC. Protein: CATLPGQGDEQYF.

This clonotype has a count of ten or more. The chain employs TRBV11-2 and TRBJ2-1; D not resolved. Germline lookup yields CDR1 SGHAT and CDR2 FQNNGV. Trimming left V 0 bases short and J 10 bases short, with 7 bases between. CDR3 length equals 12 residues. The CDR3 protein is CASSLDRSEQFF. The CDR3 region has the DNA TGTGCCAGCAGCTTAGATCGGTCAGAGCAGTTCTTC.

The rearrangement uses TRBV29-1 and TRBJ1-3; TRBD1 might be the D (5 bases). Trimming took 4 bases from V and 0 from J, leaving 7 bases between them. This CDR3 has 13 amino acids. The germline V gene encodes CDR1 SQVTM and CDR2 ANQGSEA. CDR3 DNA: TGCAGCGTTGTGGGGCTCTCTGGAAACACCATATATTTT. Its translation: CSVVGLSGNTIYF.